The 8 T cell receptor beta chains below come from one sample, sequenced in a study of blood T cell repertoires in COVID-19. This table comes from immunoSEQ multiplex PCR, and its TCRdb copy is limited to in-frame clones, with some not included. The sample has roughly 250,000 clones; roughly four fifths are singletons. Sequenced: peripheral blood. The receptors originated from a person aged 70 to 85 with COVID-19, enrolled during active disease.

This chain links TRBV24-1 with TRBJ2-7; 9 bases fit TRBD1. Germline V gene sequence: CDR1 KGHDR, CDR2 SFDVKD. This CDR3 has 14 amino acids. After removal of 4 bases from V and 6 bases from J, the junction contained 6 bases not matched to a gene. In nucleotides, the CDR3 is TGTGCCACCAGTGACCCGGGACAGGGACGCGAGCAGTACTTC. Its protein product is CATSDPGQGREQYF.

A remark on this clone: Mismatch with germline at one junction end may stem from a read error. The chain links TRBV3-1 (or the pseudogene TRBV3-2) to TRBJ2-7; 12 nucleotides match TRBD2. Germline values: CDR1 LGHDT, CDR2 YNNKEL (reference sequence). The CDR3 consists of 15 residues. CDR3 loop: CASRTSGGLSYGQYF. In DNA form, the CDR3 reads TGTGCCAGCAGGACTAGCGGGGGCCTAAGCTACGGGCAGTACTTC.

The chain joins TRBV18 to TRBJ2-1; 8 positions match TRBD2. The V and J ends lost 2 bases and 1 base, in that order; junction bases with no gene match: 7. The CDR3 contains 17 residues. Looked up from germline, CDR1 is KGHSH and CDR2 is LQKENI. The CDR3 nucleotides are TGTGCCAGCTCACCATATCTGGCGGGGGGATCCTACAATGAGCAGTTCTTC. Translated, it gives CASSPYLAGGSYNEQFF. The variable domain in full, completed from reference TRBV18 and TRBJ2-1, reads NAGVMQNPRHLVRRRGQEARLRCSPMKGHSHVYWYRQLPEEGLKFMVYLQKENIIDESGMPKERFSAEFPKEGPSILRIQQVVRGDSAAYFCASSPYLAGGSYNEQFFGPGTRLTVL.

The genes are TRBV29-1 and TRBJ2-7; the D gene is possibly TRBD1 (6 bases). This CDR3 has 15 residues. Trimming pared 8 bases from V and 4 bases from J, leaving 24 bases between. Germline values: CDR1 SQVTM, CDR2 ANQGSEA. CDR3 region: CSSDSLLDRGYEQYF. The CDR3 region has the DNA TGCAGCTCCGACTCGTTATTGGACAGAGGTTACGAGCAGTACTTC.

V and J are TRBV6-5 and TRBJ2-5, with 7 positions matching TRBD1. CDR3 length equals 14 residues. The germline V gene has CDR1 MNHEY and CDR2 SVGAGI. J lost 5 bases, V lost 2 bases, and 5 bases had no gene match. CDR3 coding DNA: TGTGCCAGCAGTTACGACAGGGTGGGTGAGACCCAGTACTTC. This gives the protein CASSYDRVGETQYF.

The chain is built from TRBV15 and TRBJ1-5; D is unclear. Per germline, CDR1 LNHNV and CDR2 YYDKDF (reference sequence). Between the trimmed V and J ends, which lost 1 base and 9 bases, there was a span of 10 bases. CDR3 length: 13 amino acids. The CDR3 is CATSRGVGWPQHF. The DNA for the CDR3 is TGTGCCACCAGCAGAGGTGTGGGCTGGCCCCAGCATTTT.

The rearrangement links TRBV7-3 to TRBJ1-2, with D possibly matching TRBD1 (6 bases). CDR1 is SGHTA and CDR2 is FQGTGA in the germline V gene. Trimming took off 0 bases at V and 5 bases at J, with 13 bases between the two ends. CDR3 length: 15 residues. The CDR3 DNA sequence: TGTGCCAGCAGCTTAACTGGGGGCGGAACTTATGGCTACACCTTC. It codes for CASSLTGGGTYGYTF.

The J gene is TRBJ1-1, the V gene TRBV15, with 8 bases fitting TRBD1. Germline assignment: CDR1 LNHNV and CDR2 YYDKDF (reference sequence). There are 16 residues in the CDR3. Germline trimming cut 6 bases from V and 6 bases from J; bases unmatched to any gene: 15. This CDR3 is CATREGSVTGVSEAFF. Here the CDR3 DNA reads TGTGCCACCAGGGAGGGGTCAGTGACAGGGGTTTCTGAAGCTTTCTTT.